This T cell receptor (beta chain) comes out of a study of control samples from healthy donors and cancer patients. The assay was immunoSEQ multiplex PCR, and TCRdb's table has in-frame clones only and misses some. The sample shows about 170,000 clones, about 86% of them seen only once. The CDR3 is 14 residues long. The germline CDR1 and CDR2 sequences are SGHRS and YFSETQ. V was shortened by 4 bases and J by 3 bases, with 10 bases between the two germline ends. The sequencing sample was made of blood. This TCR came from a woman aged 25-40 years in good health. The chain uses TRBV5-1 and TRBJ2-2, with a weak D call TRBD1 (6 bases). This CDR3 reads CASSIGQYTGELFF. CDR3 bases: TGCGCCAGCAGCATAGGACAGTACACCGGGGAGCTGTTTTTT.